The 16 T cell receptor beta chains below come from one sample, sequenced in a study of blood T cell repertoires in COVID-19 (dated by TCRdb to the early 2020s). Library construction relied on the immunoSEQ multiplex PCR assay. This is the immuneACCESS table as TCRdb keeps it, with only in-frame sequences that have V and J called. A part of the clones is gone; compared with another copy, unresolved V genes explain less than half, and the rest is unexplained. Here the sample has roughly 190,000 clones; more than 80% occur a single time. The biggest ten clones account for around 7.5% of the sample. The source material was peripheral blood. All receptors come from a woman in her sixties or seventies with acute or convalescent COVID-19.

DNA of the CDR3: TGTGCCAGCAGTGACGGACTAGCGGGAGTCAGTAATGAGCAGTTCTTC. Its protein is CASSDGLAGVSNEQFF. V gene TRBV28 combines with J gene TRBJ2-1, with 13 nucleotides matching TRBD2. The germline V gene has CDR1 MDHEN and CDR2 SYDVKM. V shed 5 bases and J 7 bases; nucleotides not matched to a gene: 8. The CDR3 loop spans 16 amino acids.

The V and J genes are TRBV5-6 and TRBJ1-1; 9 bases line up with TRBD1. V was clipped by 4 bases and J by 3 bases; unmatched bases: 7. The CDR3 sequence is 15 residues long. The germline gives CDR1 SGHDT, CDR2 YYEEEE. CDR3: CASSVSGTGYTEAFF. CDR3 nucleotides: TGTGCCAGCAGCGTTTCCGGGACAGGGTACACTGAAGCTTTCTTT.

The chain links TRBV6-5 to TRBJ2-7; D might be TRBD2 (6 bases). Germline values: CDR1 MNHEY, CDR2 SVGAGI. With 6 bases removed from V and 5 bases from J, the gap between germline ends came to 20 bases. This CDR3 spans 15 amino acids. CDR3 sequence reads: CASSTRRGKLDEQYF. The CDR3 DNA follows: TGTGCCAGCAGCACTCGACGGGGGAAGCTGGACGAGCAGTACTTC.

This clone was picked up one time. V usage is TRBV7-8 and J usage is TRBJ1-4; maybe TRBD1 (5 bases). CDR1 and CDR2 (germline): SGHVS, FQNEAQ. The CDR3 extends over 16 amino acids. V was cut by 3 bases and J by 3 bases, with 14 bases left in between. This chain's CDR3 is CASSFLRGLPNEKLFF. CDR3 bases: TGTGCCAGCAGCTTTCTGAGGGGACTTCCTAATGAAAAACTGTTTTTT.

The J gene is TRBJ2-2, the V gene TRBV19, with unresolved D. The CDR3 consists of 13 residues. The V and J ends lost 9 bases and 0 bases respectively, with 8 bases between them. Germline CDR1 LNHDA, CDR2 SQIVND (reference sequence). The CDR3 reads CASTTTNTGELFF. The CDR3 bases are TGTGCCAGCACTACCACGAACACCGGGGAGCTGTTTTTT.

A few counts support this clone. This rearrangement joins TRBV2 to TRBJ1-6; perhaps TRBD1 as D (6 bases). CDR1 is SNHLY, CDR2 FYNNEI, per germline. The CDR3 runs to 15 residues. The V gene lost 4 bases and the J gene lost 6 bases, with 13 bases spanning the gap. The CDR3 DNA reads TGTGCCAGCAGTGTGGGGCAGGGGAGTAATTCACCCCTCCACTTT. This sequence encodes CASSVGQGSNSPLHF.

The chain joins TRBV5-6 to TRBJ2-1; 8 bases agree with TRBD2. With 4 bases clipped from V and 13 bases from J, the junction kept 13 bases outside the gene matches. There are 14 residues in the CDR3. CDR1 and CDR2 (germline): SGHDT, YYEEEE. CDR3: CASSNTGTRRRQFF. The CDR3 DNA reads TGTGCCAGCAGCAACACCGGGACTAGAAGGCGACAGTTCTTC. The full variable domain, in which reference TRBV5-6 and TRBJ2-1 provide the parts outside the CDR3, is DAGVTQSPTHLIKTRGQQVTLRCSPKSGHDTVSWYQQALGQGPQFIFQYYEEEERQRGNFPDRFSGHQFPNYSSELNVNALLLGDSALYLCASSNTGTRRRQFFGPGTRLTVL.

The V call is TRBV27, the J call TRBJ2-7; 7 bases line up with TRBD1. The ends lost 8 bases at V and 2 bases at J; junction bases unmatched: 3. In germline, CDR1 is MNHEY, CDR2 SMNVEV (reference sequence). The CDR3 runs to 12 residues. The CDR3: CASRTGAYEQYF. CDR3 bases: TGTGCCAGCCGAACAGGGGCCTACGAGCAGTACTTC.

The genes are TRBV2 and TRBJ1-1; 8 nucleotides match TRBD1. The germline CDR1 and CDR2 sequences are SNHLY and FYNNEI. V lost 3 bases to trimming and J lost 4 bases; unmatched junction nucleotides: 13. The CDR3 is 17 residues long. The CDR3 DNA follows: TGTGCCAGCAGTGAGGAAAGGACAGGGCTCGGGGGCACTGAAGCTTTCTTT. Translated: CASSEERTGLGGTEAFF.

The rearrangement uses TRBV6-2 or TRBV6-3 and TRBJ2-3, with 10 bases lining up with TRBD2. V lost 0 bases to trimming and J lost 6 bases; unmatched junction nucleotides: 12. Germline CDR1 MNHEY, CDR2 SVGEGT. The CDR3 consists of 18 residues. The CDR3 is CASSYSLRTSGERDTQYF. As DNA, the CDR3 is TGTGCCAGCAGTTACTCGCTCCGGACTAGCGGAGAGCGGGATACGCAGTATTTT.

The J gene is TRBJ2-7, the V gene TRBV6-1; TRBD1 is a possible D gene (5 bases). The CDR3 consists of 15 residues. Per the germline V gene, CDR1 is MNHNS and CDR2 is SASEGT. The V gene lost 3 bases and the J gene lost 4 bases, with 16 bases spanning the gap. The CDR3 is CASSDIWGLGYEQYV. The CDR3 bases are TGTGCCAGCAGTGATATATGGGGCTTAGGGTACGAGCAGTACGTC.

A few counts support this clone. The chain combines TRBV28 with TRBJ1-2; D remains unclear. CDR3 length: 13 amino acids. Germline lookup yields CDR1 MDHEN and CDR2 SYDVKM. Trimming shortened V by 2 bases and J by 8 bases, and 12 bases separated the two germline ends. The CDR3 coding sequence is TGTGCCAGCAGTTTAACACAGACCCAAGGCTACACCTTC. Translated, it gives CASSLTQTQGYTF.

As DNA, the CDR3 is TGTGCCACCAGTGCCCCACCCCGCAGCAATGAGCAGTTCTTC. It is translated as CATSAPPRSNEQFF. This chain links TRBV24-1 with TRBJ2-1; no reliable D call. With 5 bases removed from V and 6 bases from J, the gap between germline ends came to 13 bases. This CDR3 is 14 amino acids long. CDR1 and CDR2 from the germline V gene are KGHDR and SFDVKD.

The chain links TRBV12-5 to TRBJ2-1, with 15 bases identical to TRBD2. Unmatched junction bases numbered 3, after V lost 5 bases and J lost 7 bases. The CDR3 has 15 residues. Germline CDR1 reads LGHNT; CDR2 reads FRNRAP. The CDR3 DNA reads TGTGCTAGTGGTGTGGGACTAGCGGGAGGTAATGAGCAGTTCTTC. Translation: CASGVGLAGGNEQFF.

The chain employs TRBV15 and TRBJ2-1; TRBD1 agrees at 7 bases. V gave up 6 bases and J gave up 5 bases; unmatched junction bases: 7. The germline V gene has CDR1 LNHNV and CDR2 YYDKDF (reference sequence). This CDR3 has 14 residues. CDR3 DNA: TGTGCCACCAGGGGACAGTGGGGACACAATGAGCAGTTCTTC. This translates into CATRGQWGHNEQFF.

The CDR3 reads CATSLSASGSTDTQYF. The CDR3 DNA reads TGTGCCACCAGCCTATCGGCTAGCGGGAGCACAGATACGCAGTATTTT. The chain employs TRBV24-1 and TRBJ2-3, with TRBD2 matching over 8 bases. The germline V gene encodes CDR1 KGHDR and CDR2 SFDVKD. The ends lost 7 bases at V and 0 bases at J; junction bases unmatched: 8. There are 16 residues in the CDR3.